The T cell receptor (beta chain) described here comes from a study of shared clonotypes between healthy human individuals. Sequencing used immunoSEQ multiplex PCR; TCRdb keeps in-frame clones, though not all of them. The sample shows 2 million to 2.5 million clones, approximately 93% of them seen only once. The sample comprised naive CD4+ T cells from PBMCs. As for subset: CD45RA+ positively selected. The TCR was taken from a man aged 18 to 29 in good health. Some clones in this sample may be carry-over from other donors' samples.

The CDR3 region has the DNA TGTGCCATTTCTGACAGGGCTGGGGCCAACGTCCTGACTTTC. This sequence encodes CAISDRAGANVLTF. V gene TRBV19 combines with J gene TRBJ2-6; TRBD1 aligns across 7 bases. This CDR3 is built from 14 residues. The V gene end was trimmed by 10 bases and the J gene end by 2 bases; junction bases not matched to a gene: 5. CDR1 and CDR2 (germline): LNHDA, SQIVND (reference sequence). The variable domain in full, completed from reference TRBV19 and TRBJ2-6, reads DGGITQSPKYLFRKEGQNVTLSCEQNLNHDAMYWYRQDPGQGLRLIYYSQIVNDFQKGDIAEGYSVSREKKESFPLTVTSAQKNPTAFYLCAISDRAGANVLTFGAGSRLTVL.